Listed below are T cell receptor beta chains from one sample, sequenced in a study of OX40 agonist ivuxolimab in advanced cancers. Sequencing used immunoSEQ multiplex PCR; TCRdb keeps in-frame clones, though not all of them. The top ten clones hold 0.45% to 0.6% of a sample with approximately 41,000 clones, roughly 90% of them seen once. The starting material was CD4+ or CD8+ T cells sorted from blood, obtained in a trial of the OX40 agonist ivuxolimab. Receptor source: an adult with an advanced solid tumor such as melanoma, head and neck, liver or kidney cancer. The CDR3 runs from the conserved cysteine through the conserved F or W.

15	TRBJ1-4	TRBV30	CAWSVAGSNNEKLFF
13	TRBJ1-2	TRBV6-1	CASSRDSNYGYTF
11	TRBJ1-1	TRBV11-2	CASSTDRRAFF
15	TRBJ1-5	TRBV7-6	CASSLEGRWGQPQHF
14	TRBJ1-2	TRBV7-3	CASSLGAANYGYTF
15	TRBJ2-4	TRBV28	CASNSFSHAKNIQYF
17	TRBJ1-2	TRBV4-1	CASSQEPPGRTVRGYTF
14	TRBJ2-2	TRBV5-1	CASSLAGYTGELFF
14	TRBJ2-7	TRBV5-4	CASSTGTGAGEQYF
12	TRBJ1-2	TRBV7-2	CASSGQNYGYTF
14	TRBJ2-1	TRBV18	CASSLGQNYNEQFF
15	TRBJ1-2	TRBV27	CASSLGTTGDGGYTF
14	TRBJ1-2	TRBV7-2	CASSLGSGFDGYTF
14	TRBJ1-2	TRBV4-1	CASSQGTGYYGYTF
14	TRBJ2-2	TRBV6-1	CASRVSGATGELFF
16	TRBJ2-3	TRBV7-2	CASSPWLGGGTDTQYF
13	TRBJ1-1	TRBV7-9	CASSLDEDFEAFF
13	TRBJ1-5	TRBV7-2	CASRQGQGQPQHF
17	TRBJ2-2	TRBV7-6	CASSSWTPGLVPGELFF
13	TRBJ2-7	TRBV13	CASSASFGSEQYF
14	TRBJ2-7	TRBV11-3	CASSSRGRSYEQYF
12	TRBJ2-7	TRBV27	CASKITGVEQYF
15	TRBJ2-2	TRBV5-1	CASSLAEGNTGELFF
14	TRBJ1-2	TRBV7-9	CASSLGGPMGGYTF
15	TRBJ2-1	TRBV25-1	CASSEQVGPMNEQFF
16	TRBJ2-1	TRBV11-3	CASSLYSGDTYNEQFF
15	TRBJ2-1	TRBV11-3	CASSLEGTDYNEQFF
16	TRBJ2-2	TRBV7-6	CASSLHPGAGAGELFF
14	TRBJ1-2	TRBV5-1	CASSLGPDNYGYTF
13	TRBJ1-6	TRBV2	CASRAGTSGPLHF
17	TRBJ2-3	TRBV27	CASNEAGGRASTDTQYF
13	TRBJ2-5	TRBV29-1	CSVLRDSGETQYF
14	TRBJ2-3	TRBV10-3	CATAGTGVTDTQYF
13	TRBJ2-7	TRBV7-2	CASSRDRLYEQYF
18	TRBJ2-2	TRBV18	CASSPTAVTGANTGELFF
15	TRBJ2-3	TRBV10-3	CAISSGTSGTDTQYF
13	TRBJ2-2	TRBV7-9	CASSWEGTGELFF
15	TRBJ2-6	TRBV5-4	CASSLRSSGANVLTF
11	TRBJ1-1	TRBV6-1	CASQPNTEAFF
18	TRBJ1-1	TRBV13	CASSSPGVAQGARTEAFF
16	TRBJ2-1	TRBV7-9	CASSSRARSSYNEQFF
14	TRBJ2-3	TRBV9	CASSVTGAEDTQYF
17	TRBJ1-5	TRBV27	CASSSQQGRLGNQPQHF
15	TRBJ2-3	TRBV6-1	CATYEVGTSTDTQYF
14	TRBJ1-1	TRBV7-3	CASSLTGGNTEAFF